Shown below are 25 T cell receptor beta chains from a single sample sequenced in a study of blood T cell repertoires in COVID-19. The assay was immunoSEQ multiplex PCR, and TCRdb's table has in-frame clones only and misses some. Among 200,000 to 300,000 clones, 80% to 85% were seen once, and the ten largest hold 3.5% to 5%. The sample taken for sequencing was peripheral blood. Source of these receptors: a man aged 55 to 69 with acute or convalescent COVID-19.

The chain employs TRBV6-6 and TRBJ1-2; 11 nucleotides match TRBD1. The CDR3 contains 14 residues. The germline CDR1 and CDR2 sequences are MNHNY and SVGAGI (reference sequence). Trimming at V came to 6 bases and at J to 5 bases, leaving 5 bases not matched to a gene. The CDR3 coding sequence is TGTGCCAGCAGATACGGGACAGGGGGTTATGGCTACACCTTC. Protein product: CASRYGTGGYGYTF.

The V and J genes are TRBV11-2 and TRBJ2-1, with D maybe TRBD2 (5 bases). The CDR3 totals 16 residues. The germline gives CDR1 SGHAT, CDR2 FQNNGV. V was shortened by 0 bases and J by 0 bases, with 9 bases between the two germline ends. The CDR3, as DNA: TGTGCCAGCAGCTTAGAACTAGTAGGCTCCTACAATGAGCAGTTCTTC. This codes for CASSLELVGSYNEQFF.

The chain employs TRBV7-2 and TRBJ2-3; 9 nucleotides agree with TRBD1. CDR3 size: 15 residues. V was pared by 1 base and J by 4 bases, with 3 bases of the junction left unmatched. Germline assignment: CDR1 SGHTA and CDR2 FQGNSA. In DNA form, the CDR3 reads TGTGCCAGCAGCTTAGGGGGACAGGGCGCAGATACGCAGTATTTT. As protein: CASSLGGQGADTQYF. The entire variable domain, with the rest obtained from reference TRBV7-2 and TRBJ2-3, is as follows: GAGVSQSPSNKVTEKGKDVELRCDPISGHTALYWYRQSLGQGLEFLIYFQGNSAPDKSGLPSDRFSAERTGGSVSTLTIQRTQQEDSAVYLCASSLGGQGADTQYFGPGTRLTVL.

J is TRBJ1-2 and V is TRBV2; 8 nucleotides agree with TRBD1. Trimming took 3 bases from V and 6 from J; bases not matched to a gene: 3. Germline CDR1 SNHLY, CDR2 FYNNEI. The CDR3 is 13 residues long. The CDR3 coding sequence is TGTGCCAGCAGTGACGGGACAGGAGATGGCTACACCTTC. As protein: CASSDGTGDGYTF.

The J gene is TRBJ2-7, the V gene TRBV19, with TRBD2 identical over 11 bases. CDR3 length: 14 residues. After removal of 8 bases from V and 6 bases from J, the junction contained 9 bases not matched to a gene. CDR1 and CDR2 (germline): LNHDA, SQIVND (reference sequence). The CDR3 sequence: CASRTSGRSSEQYF. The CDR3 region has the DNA TGTGCCAGTCGAACTAGCGGGAGATCTAGCGAGCAGTACTTC. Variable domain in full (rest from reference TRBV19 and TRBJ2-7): DGGITQSPKYLFRKEGQNVTLSCEQNLNHDAMYWYRQDPGQGLRLIYYSQIVNDFQKGDIAEGYSVSREKKESFPLTVTSAQKNPTAFYLCASRTSGRSSEQYFGPGTRLTVT.

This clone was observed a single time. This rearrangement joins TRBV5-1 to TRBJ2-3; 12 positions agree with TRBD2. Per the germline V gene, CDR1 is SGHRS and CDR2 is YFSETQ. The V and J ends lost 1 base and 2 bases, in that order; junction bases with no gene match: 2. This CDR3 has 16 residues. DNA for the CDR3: TGCGCCAGCAGCTTGAGACTAGCGGGGGCCACAGATACGCAGTATTTT. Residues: CASSLRLAGATDTQYF.

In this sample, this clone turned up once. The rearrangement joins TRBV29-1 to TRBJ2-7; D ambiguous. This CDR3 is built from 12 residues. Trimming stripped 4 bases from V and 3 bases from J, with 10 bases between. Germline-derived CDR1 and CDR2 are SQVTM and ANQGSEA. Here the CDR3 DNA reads TGCAGCGTTGCGGGTCTGGGCTACGAGCAGTACTTC. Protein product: CSVAGLGYEQYF.

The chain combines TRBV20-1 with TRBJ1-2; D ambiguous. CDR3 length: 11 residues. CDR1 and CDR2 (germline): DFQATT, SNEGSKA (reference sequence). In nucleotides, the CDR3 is TGCAGCGTTGGTTCTAGCACTCGCTACACCTTC. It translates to CSVGSSTRYTF.

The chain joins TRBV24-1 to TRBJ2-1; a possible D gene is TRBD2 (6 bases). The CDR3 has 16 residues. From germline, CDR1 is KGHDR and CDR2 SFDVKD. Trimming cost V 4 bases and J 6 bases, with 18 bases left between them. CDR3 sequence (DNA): TGTGCCACCAGTGACAAGGGGTCGGGAGTAGGCAATGAGCAGTTCTTC. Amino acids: CATSDKGSGVGNEQFF.

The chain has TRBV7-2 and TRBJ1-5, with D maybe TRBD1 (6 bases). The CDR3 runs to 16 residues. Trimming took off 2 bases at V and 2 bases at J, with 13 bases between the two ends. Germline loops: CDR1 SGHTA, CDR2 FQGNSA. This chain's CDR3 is CASSLRQVVGNQPQHF. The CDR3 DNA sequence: TGTGCCAGCAGCTTACGACAGGTCGTCGGCAATCAGCCCCAGCATTTT.

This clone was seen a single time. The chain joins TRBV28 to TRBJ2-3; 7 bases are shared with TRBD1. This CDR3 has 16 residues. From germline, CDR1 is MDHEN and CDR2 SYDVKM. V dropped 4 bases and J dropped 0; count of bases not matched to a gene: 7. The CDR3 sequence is CASSSAGTVSTDTQYF. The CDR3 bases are TGTGCCAGCAGTTCCGCCGGGACAGTTAGCACAGATACGCAGTATTTT. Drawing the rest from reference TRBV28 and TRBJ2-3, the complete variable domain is DVKVTQSSRYLVKRTGEKVFLECVQDMDHENMFWYRQDPGLGLRLIYFSYDVKMKEKGDIPEGYSVSREKKERFSLILESASTNQTSMYLCASSSAGTVSTDTQYFGPGTRLTVL.

In DNA, the CDR3 is TGTGCCAGCAAAGGGGACACCGCCTACGAGCAGTACTTC. This sequence encodes CASKGDTAYEQYF. This chain joins TRBV2 and TRBJ2-7; D may be TRBD1 (6 bases). The CDR3 contains 13 residues. Trimming shortened V by 7 bases and J by 2 bases, and 12 bases separated the two germline ends. Germline V gives CDR1 SNHLY, CDR2 FYNNEI. Combining the CDR3 with reference TRBV2 and TRBJ2-7 gives the whole variable domain EPEVTQTPSHQVTQMGQEVILRCVPISNHLYFYWYRQILGQKVEFLVSFYNNEISEKSEIFDDQFSVERPDGSNFTLKIRSTKLEDSAMYFCASKGDTAYEQYFGPGTRLTVT.

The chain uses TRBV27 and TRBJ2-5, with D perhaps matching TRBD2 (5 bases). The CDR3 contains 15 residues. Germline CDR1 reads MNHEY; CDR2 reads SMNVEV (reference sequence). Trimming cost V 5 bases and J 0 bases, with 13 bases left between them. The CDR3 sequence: CASSRGLPYQETQYF. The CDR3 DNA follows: TGTGCCAGCAGTCGCGGACTCCCGTACCAAGAGACCCAGTACTTC.

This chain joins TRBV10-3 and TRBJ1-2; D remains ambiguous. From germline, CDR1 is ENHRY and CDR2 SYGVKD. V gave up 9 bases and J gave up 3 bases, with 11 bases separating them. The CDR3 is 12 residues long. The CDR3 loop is CAIQAGDYGYTF. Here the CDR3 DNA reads TGTGCCATTCAGGCCGGGGACTATGGCTACACCTTC.

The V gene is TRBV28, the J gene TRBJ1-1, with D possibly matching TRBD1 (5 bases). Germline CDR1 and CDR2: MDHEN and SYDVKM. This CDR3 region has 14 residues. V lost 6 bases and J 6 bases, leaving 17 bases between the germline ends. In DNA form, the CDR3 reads TGTGCCAGCAGCGGACCTCTCCCGGGGGCTGAAGCTTTCTTT. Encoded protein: CASSGPLPGAEAFF. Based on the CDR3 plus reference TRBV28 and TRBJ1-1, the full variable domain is DVKVTQSSRYLVKRTGEKVFLECVQDMDHENMFWYRQDPGLGLRLIYFSYDVKMKEKGDIPEGYSVSREKKERFSLILESASTNQTSMYLCASSGPLPGAEAFFGQGTRLTVV.

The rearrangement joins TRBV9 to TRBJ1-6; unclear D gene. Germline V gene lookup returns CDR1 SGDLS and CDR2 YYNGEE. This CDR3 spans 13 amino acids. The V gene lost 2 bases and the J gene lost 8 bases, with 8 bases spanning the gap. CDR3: CASSVRFDSPLHF. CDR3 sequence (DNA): TGTGCCAGCAGCGTCAGGTTCGATTCACCCCTCCACTTT.

Here the CDR3 DNA reads TGTGCCAGCTCATCAATATCTGGGCTCTCCTACGAGCAGTACTTC. Encoded protein: CASSSISGLSYEQYF. The chain couples TRBV18 to TRBJ2-7; no reliable D call. V was pared by 5 bases and J by 0 bases, with 14 bases between. CDR3 length equals 15 residues. Germline assignment: CDR1 KGHSH and CDR2 LQKENI.

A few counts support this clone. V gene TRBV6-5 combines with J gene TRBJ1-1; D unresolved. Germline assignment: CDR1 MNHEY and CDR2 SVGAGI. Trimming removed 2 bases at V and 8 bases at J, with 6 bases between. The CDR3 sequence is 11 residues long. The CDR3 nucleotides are TGTGCCAGCAGTTACCAGGCAGAAGCTTTCTTT. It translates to CASSYQAEAFF.

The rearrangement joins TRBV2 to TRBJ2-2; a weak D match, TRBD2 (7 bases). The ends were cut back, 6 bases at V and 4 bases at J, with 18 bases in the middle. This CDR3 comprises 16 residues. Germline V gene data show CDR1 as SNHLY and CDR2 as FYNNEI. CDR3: CASREGERGTTGELFF. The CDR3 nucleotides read TGTGCCAGCAGGGAGGGGGAGCGGGGTACCACCGGGGAGCTGTTTTTT.

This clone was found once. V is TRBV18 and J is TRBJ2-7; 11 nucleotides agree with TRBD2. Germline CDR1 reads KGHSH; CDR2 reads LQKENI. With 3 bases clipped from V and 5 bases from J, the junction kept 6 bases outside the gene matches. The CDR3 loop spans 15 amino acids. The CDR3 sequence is CASSPPSGRRDEQYF. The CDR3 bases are TGTGCCAGCTCACCCCCTAGCGGGAGGAGAGACGAGCAGTACTTC.

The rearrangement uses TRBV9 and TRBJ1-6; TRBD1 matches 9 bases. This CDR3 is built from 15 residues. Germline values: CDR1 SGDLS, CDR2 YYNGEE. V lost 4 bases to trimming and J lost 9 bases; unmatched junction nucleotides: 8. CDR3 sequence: CASSSETGGASPLHF. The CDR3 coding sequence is TGTGCCAGCAGCTCAGAGACAGGGGGGGCTTCACCCCTCCACTTT. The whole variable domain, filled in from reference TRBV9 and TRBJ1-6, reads DSGVTQTPKHLITATGQRVTLRCSPRSGDLSVYWYQQSLDQGLQFLIQYYNGEERAKGNILERFSAQQFPDLHSELNLSSLELGDSALYFCASSSETGGASPLHFGNGTRLTVT.

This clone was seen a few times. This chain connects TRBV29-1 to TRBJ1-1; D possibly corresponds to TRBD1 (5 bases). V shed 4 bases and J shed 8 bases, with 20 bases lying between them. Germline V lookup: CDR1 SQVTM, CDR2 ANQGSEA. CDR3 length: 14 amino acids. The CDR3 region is CSVASGPRVLEAFF. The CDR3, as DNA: TGCAGCGTTGCGTCAGGGCCTCGCGTTCTCGAAGCTTTCTTT. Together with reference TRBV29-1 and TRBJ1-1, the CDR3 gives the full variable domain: SAVISQKPSRDICQRGTSLTIQCQVDSQVTMMFWYRQQPGQSLTLIATANQGSEATYESGFVIDKFPISRPNLTFSTLTVSNMSPEDSSIYLCSVASGPRVLEAFFGQGTRLTVV.

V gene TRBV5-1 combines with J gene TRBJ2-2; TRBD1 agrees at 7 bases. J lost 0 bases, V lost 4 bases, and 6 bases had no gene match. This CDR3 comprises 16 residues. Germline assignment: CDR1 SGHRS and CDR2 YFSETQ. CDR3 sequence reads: CASSPYRGPNTGELFF. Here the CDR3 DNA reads TGCGCCAGCAGCCCATACAGGGGCCCGAACACCGGGGAGCTGTTTTTT. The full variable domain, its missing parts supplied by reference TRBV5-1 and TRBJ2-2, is KAGVTQTPRYLIKTRGQQVTLSCSPISGHRSVSWYQQTPGQGLQFLFEYFSETQRNKGNFPGRFSGRQFSNSRSEMNVSTLELGDSALYLCASSPYRGPNTGELFFGEGSRLTVL.

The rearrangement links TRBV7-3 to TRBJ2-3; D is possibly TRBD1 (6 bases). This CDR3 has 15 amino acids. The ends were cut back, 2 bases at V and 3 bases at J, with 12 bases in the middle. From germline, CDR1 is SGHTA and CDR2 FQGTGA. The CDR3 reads CASSLWQGSTDTQYF. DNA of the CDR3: TGTGCCAGCAGCTTATGGCAGGGGTCAACAGATACGCAGTATTTT. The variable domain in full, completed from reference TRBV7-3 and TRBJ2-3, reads GAGVSQTPSNKVTEKGKYVELRCDPISGHTALYWYRQSLGQGPEFLIYFQGTGAADDSGLPNDRFFAVRPEGSVSTLKIQRTERGDSAVYLCASSLWQGSTDTQYFGPGTRLTVL.

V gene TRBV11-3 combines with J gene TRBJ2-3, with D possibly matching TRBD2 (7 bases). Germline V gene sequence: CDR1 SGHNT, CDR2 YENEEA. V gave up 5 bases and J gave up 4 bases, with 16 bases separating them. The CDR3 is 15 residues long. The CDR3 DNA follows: TGTGCCAGCAGCGAAGGGGGGGTTCCAGCAGATACGCAGTATTTT. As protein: CASSEGGVPADTQYF.